This T cell receptor (beta chain) was identified in a study of CD8+ T cells in alopecia areata. Whole-study results and caveats: On tofacitinib, scalp and blood still held many of the expanded lesional clones. Significant decreases in scalp clonality and expanded CD8+ clones followed tofacitinib treatment.

After isolation, RNA underwent reverse transcription to generate cDNA as the sequencing template. Clones were read by immunoSEQ multiplex PCR, and TCRdb kept only the in-frame ones, dropping some. The sample records nearly 110,000 clones, 84% being singletons. The CDR3 length is 15 residues. Per germline, CDR1 PRHDT and CDR2 FYEKMQ (reference sequence). The V segment lost 5 bases and the J segment 5 bases; nucleotides outside the gene matches: 7. This clone was seen once. No antigen is known for it. As for treatment: oral pan-JAK inhibitor, 5-10 mg twice daily. The receptor was derived from a human donor with alopecia areata. The V call is TRBV13, the J call TRBJ2-2; 8 bases match TRBD1. Sample: CD8+ T cells sorted from blood, taken at week 24, from a patient treated with tofacitinib. CDR3 DNA: TGTGCCAGCAGCCCGACAGGGGAATTGACCGGGGAGCTGTTTTTT. This sequence encodes CASSPTGELTGELFF.